This TCR beta chain appears in the sequencing data of a study of STAT5B mutations in CD4+ large granular lymphocyte leukemia. Generated by immunoSEQ multiplex PCR, the TCRdb table keeps only in-frame clones and is missing some. The sample has 48,000 or so clones; 60% to 75% are singletons. Germline V gene sequence: CDR1 SGDLS, CDR2 YYNGEE. The CDR3 is 13 amino acids. Trimming pared 0 bases from V and 3 bases from J, leaving 7 bases between. The chain couples TRBV9 to TRBJ2-7; D uncertain. The receptor was derived from a human donor in good health. Sequencing was done on a sample of CD4+ T cells from blood buffy coats. CDR3 bases: TGTGCCAGCAGCGTAGCCGGCAGCTACGAGCAGTACTTC. Its protein product is CASSVAGSYEQYF.